The entry that follows covers one TCR beta chain sequence. This entry comes from a study of blood T cell repertoires in COVID-19. V was cut by 0 bases and J by 0 bases, with 5 bases left in between. The CDR3 extends over 14 amino acids. Germline lookup yields CDR1 SGHTA and CDR2 FQGNSA. Clones were read by immunoSEQ multiplex PCR, and TCRdb kept only the in-frame ones, dropping some. The sample holds 120,000 or so clones, under 80% seen once. The sample comprised peripheral blood. The TCR originated in a man in his 70s with acute or convalescent COVID-19. The chain joins TRBV7-2 to TRBJ1-2; unclear D gene. The CDR3 is CASSLAAANYGYTF. In DNA, the CDR3 is TGTGCCAGCAGCTTAGCGGCGGCTAACTATGGCTACACCTTC.